This TCR beta chain was sequenced for a study of T cell changes during pregnancy in multiple sclerosis. The CDR3 covers 12 residues. V was pared by 5 bases and J by 3 bases, with 5 bases between. Germline V CDR1 and CDR2: GTSNPN, SVGIG (reference sequence). Repertoires were generated with immunoSEQ multiplex PCR, while TCRdb's copy carries only in-frame clones and drops some. The sample includes about 36,000 clones, roughly nine tenths seen only once; the top ten take 0.45% to 0.5%. This clonotype originated in a female donor in good health, enrolled as a control in a pregnancy study. Material: CD4+ T cells from peripheral blood mononuclear cells, obtained in the second trimester of pregnancy. The chain links TRBV30 to TRBJ1-6; no firm D call. The CDR3 loop is CAWRYYNSPLHF. CDR3 coding DNA: TGTGCCTGGCGTTACTATAATTCACCCCTCCACTTT. Based on the CDR3 plus reference TRBV30 and TRBJ1-6, the full variable domain is SQTIHQWPATLVQPVGSPLSLECTVEGTSNPNLYWYRQAAGRGLQLLFYSVGIGQISSEVPQNLSASRPQDRQFILSSKKLLLSDSGFYLCAWRYYNSPLHFGNGTRLTVT.